This T cell receptor (beta chain) was obtained from a study of CD8+ T cells in alopecia areata. Study background: Tofacitinib treatment spanned 6 to 18 months, with 6 months off drug afterward. Study-wide points: Mice showed TCR sharing more clearly than patients did, possibly owing to HLA.

In each case, RNA was isolated and then reverse transcribed into cDNA as the sequencing template. Assay: immunoSEQ multiplex PCR; the TCRdb copy retains only in-frame clones and omits some. This sample carries 100,000 to 150,000 clones, more than 40% of them seen once, and the ten largest clones take around 19%. Concerning this clone itself: The antigen remains undetermined.

CDR1 is PRHDT, CDR2 FYEKMQ, per germline (reference sequence). The CDR3 has 12 residues. Deletions cut 8 bases from V and 6 bases from J, with 14 bases between. The specimen was CD8+ T cells sorted from blood, collected at week 0. This receptor was taken from a human donor with alopecia areata. The chain couples TRBV13 to TRBJ2-7; either TRBD1 or TRBD2 may supply D (5 bases each). The CDR3 loop is CASGGNTGEQYF. CDR3 nucleotides: TGTGCCAGCGGGGGAAACACGGGCGAGCAGTACTTC.